This record concerns one T cell receptor beta chain sequence. In the PCR, 60 Vbeta and 13 Jbeta primers were used. TCRdb's copy holds only in-frame clones and misses some; the assay was immunoSEQ multiplex PCR. The table lists roughly 250,000 clones, 75% to 85% of them singletons, with roughly 0.31% in the top ten. This CDR3 comprises 17 residues. The V end was cut by 2 bases, the J end by 6 bases, with 17 bases between. The V gene's germline CDR1 is MDHEN and CDR2 SYDVKM. This sample was taken from a study of cytomegalovirus exposure and HLA in healthy donors. The chain links TRBV28 to TRBJ1-6; D is possibly TRBD1 (5 bases). The origin of this receptor is a girl aged 2-10 years in good health and CMV-seronegative. Sequences were obtained from PBMCs. The CDR3 coding sequence is TGTGCCAGCAGTTTAAGCGGGGGGATTTGGGGTAATTCACCCCTCCACTTT. This sequence encodes CASSLSGGIWGNSPLHF.